This TCR beta chain was identified during a study of Ad26.COV2.S vaccination and SARS-CoV-2 variants. Across the study: Ad26.COV2.S arm of COV1001 included the donor.

Using immunoSEQ multiplex PCR, the repertoire was profiled, and TCRdb retains in-frame clones only, with some absent. The sample has 350,000 to 450,000 clones, 75% to 90% seen once; the top ten hold 1.9%. Treatment of the sample: around 19 received Ad26.COV2.S at low or high dose, single or two shots; five or six received placebo; per-sample allocation not given. The study sampled participants on day 63 after the first vaccine or placebo injection. The CDR3 consists of 16 residues. Germline loops: CDR1 MNHNS, CDR2 SASEGT. V lost 1 base to trimming and J lost 5 bases; unmatched junction nucleotides: 7.

This clonotype was obtained from a person between 18 and 65 years old who received the Ad26.COV2.S COVID-19 vaccine or a placebo. Source: peripheral blood, taken in a trial of Ad26.COV2.S vaccine versus placebo. The rearrangement links TRBV6-1 to TRBJ2-7, with 11 bases fitting TRBD2. The CDR3 nucleotides read TGTGCCAGCAGTGAAGTAAGGACTAGCGGGCGTAACGAGCAGTACTTC. Its translation: CASSEVRTSGRNEQYF.